This T cell receptor beta chain was recovered during a study of glioma-infiltrating T cells. Remarks on this clonotype: The antigen remains undetermined.

General observations from the study: Gliomas, especially low-grade, showed above-expected tissue-blood divergence; non-neoplastic patients showed below. Only very few CDR3 sequences appeared in both tissue and blood.

The iRepertoire nested amplicon-rescue multiplex PCR amplified TCR alpha and beta CDR3s from RNA. Input was roughly 100-450 ng of tissue mRNA or PBMC total RNA. TCRdb used MiXCR to reprocess the multiplex PCR reads, holding one entry per CDR3 protein. The sample lists roughly 200,000 distinct CDR3 sequences; more than 25% were seen once. J was trimmed by 8 bases and V by 6 bases; bases with no gene match: 17. The CDR3 sequence is 17 residues long. The V gene's germline CDR1 is MNHEY and CDR2 SMNVEV (reference sequence). The clonotype originates from a human donor with low-grade glioma or glioblastoma, undergoing nonglioma brain surgery, or in good health (not recorded which). The chain is built from TRBV27 and TRBJ1-5, with 9 bases aligning to TRBD1. The sequencing input was glioma tissue, nonneoplastic brain tissue, or PBMCs (not recorded which). In nucleotides, the CDR3 is TGTGCCAGCAGCCATCAACAGGGGGCGCCTTGGAGTAAGCCCCAGCATTTT. It is translated as CASSHQQGAPWSKPQHF.